The clone carrying this T cell receptor (beta chain) occurred a few times. The data derive from a study of neoadjuvant anti-PD-1 for oral cavity cancer. About the study: Before surgery, most patients got three to four biweekly 3 mg/kg nivolumab doses.

Germline V lookup: CDR1 SGHRS, CDR2 YFSETQ. V lost 0 bases and J lost 0, with 13 bases in between. The CDR3 loop spans 16 amino acids. Repertoires were generated with immunoSEQ multiplex PCR, while TCRdb's copy carries only in-frame clones and drops some. The sample shows more than 10,000 clones, approximately 61% of them seen only once. Patients were newly diagnosed with stage II-IVA oral cavity squamous cell carcinoma without prior systemic or radiation treatment. The sample was PBMCs, taken before nivolumab (anti-PD-1) treatment. This TCR was recovered from a person between 40 and 80 years old with oral cavity squamous cell carcinoma. The chain couples TRBV5-1 to TRBJ2-7; D tentatively reads TRBD1 or TRBD2 (5 bases each). CDR3 DNA: TGCGCCAGCAGCTTGGATGAGGGGTACGCCTCCTACGAGCAGTACTTC. This gives the protein CASSLDEGYASYEQYF. Full variable domain (rest looked up from reference TRBV5-1 and TRBJ2-7): KAGVTQTPRYLIKTRGQQVTLSCSPISGHRSVSWYQQTPGQGLQFLFEYFSETQRNKGNFPGRFSGRQFSNSRSEMNVSTLELGDSALYLCASSLDEGYASYEQYFGPGTRLTVT.